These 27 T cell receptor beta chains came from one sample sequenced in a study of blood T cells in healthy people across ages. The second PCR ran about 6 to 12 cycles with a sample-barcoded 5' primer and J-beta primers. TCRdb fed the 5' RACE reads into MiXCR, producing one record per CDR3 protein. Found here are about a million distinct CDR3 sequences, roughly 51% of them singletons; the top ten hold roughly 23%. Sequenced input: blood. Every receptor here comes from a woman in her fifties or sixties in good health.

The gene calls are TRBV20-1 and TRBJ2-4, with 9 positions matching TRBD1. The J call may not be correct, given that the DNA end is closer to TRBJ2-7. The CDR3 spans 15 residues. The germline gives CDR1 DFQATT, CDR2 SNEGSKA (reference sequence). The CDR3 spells CSARDGDRVNYEQYF. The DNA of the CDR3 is TGCAGTGCTAGAGATGGGGACAGGGTGAACTACGAGCAGTACTTC.

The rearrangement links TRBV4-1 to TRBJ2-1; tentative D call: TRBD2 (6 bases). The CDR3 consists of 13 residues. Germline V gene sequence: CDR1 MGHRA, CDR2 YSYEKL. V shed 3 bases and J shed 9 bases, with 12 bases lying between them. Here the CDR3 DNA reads TGCGCCAGCAGCCAGCCCGGGAGACCTGAGCAGTTCTTC. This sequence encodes CASSQPGRPEQFF.

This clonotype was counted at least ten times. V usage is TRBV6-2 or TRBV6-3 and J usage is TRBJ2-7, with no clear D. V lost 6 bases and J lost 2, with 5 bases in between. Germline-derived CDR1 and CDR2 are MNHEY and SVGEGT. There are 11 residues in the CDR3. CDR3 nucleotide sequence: TGTGCCAGCAGACTGACCTACGAGCAGTACTTC. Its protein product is CASRLTYEQYF.

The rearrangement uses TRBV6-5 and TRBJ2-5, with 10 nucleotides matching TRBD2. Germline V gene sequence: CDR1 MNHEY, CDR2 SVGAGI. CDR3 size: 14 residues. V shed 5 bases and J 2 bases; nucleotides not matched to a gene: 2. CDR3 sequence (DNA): TGTGCCAGCAGTAGAGCGGGAGGGCAAGAGACCCAGTACTTC. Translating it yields CASSRAGGQETQYF.

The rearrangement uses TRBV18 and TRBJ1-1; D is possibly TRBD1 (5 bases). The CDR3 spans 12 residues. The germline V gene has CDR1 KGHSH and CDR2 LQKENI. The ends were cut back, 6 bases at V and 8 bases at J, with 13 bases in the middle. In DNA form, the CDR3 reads TGTGCCAGCTCCCCAGGGAGGGGAGAAGCTTTCTTT. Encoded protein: CASSPGRGEAFF.

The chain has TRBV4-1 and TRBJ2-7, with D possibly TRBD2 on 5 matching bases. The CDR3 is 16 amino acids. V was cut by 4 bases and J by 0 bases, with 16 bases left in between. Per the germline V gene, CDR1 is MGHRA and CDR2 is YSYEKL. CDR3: CASSPRNGMGSYEQYF. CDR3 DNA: TGCGCCAGCAGCCCTCGCAACGGGATGGGCTCCTACGAGCAGTACTTC.

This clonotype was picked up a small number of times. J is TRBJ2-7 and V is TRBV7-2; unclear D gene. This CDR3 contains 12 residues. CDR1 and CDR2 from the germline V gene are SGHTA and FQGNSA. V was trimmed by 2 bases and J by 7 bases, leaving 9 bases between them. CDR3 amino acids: CASSLTVGEQYF. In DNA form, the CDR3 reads TGTGCCAGCAGCTTAACGGTAGGGGAGCAGTACTTC.

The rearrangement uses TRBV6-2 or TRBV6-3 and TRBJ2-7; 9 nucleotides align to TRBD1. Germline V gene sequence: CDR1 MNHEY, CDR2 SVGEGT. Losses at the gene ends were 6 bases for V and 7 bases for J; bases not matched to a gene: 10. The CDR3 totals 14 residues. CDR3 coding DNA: TGTGCCAGCAGCGAACAGGGGGCTGTCGATGAGCAGTACTTC. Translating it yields CASSEQGAVDEQYF.

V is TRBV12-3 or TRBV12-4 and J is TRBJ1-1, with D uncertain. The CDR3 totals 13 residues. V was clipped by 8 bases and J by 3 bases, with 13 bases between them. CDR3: CASQVGIHTEAFF. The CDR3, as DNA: TGTGCCAGCCAAGTCGGGATACACACTGAAGCTTTCTTT.

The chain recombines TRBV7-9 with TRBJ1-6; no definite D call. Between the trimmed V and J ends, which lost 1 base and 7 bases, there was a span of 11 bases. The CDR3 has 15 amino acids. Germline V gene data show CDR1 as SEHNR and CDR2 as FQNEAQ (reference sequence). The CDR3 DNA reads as TGTGCCAGCAGCTTAGGCGCCATGGACAATTCACCCCTCCACTTT. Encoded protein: CASSLGAMDNSPLHF.

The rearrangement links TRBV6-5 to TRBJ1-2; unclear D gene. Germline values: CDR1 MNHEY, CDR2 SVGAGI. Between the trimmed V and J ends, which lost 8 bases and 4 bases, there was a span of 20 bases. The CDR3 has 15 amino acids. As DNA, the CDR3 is TGTGCCAGCGCTACCTCCCCGGATGTTGGCTATGGCTACACCTTC. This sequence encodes CASATSPDVGYGYTF.

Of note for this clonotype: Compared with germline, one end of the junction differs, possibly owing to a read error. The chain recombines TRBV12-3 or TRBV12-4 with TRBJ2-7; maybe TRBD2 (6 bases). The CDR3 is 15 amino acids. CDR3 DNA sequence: TGTACCAGCAATCCGACTGGGCTGGGGAGGTCGAAGCAGTACTTC. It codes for CTSNPTGLGRSKQYF.

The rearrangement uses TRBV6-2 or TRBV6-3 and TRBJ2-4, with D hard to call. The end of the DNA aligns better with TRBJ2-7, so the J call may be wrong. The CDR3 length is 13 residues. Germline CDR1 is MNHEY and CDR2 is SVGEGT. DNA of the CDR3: TGTGCCAGCAGTTACAGGCTAGTTCACGAGCAGTACTTC. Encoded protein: CASSYRLVHEQYF.

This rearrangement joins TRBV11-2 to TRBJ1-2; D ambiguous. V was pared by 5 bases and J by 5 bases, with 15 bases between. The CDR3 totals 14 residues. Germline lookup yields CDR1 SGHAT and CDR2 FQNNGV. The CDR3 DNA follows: TGTGCCAGCAGCCTTAGTGGTTGGTCGTATGGCTACACCTTC. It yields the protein CASSLSGWSYGYTF.

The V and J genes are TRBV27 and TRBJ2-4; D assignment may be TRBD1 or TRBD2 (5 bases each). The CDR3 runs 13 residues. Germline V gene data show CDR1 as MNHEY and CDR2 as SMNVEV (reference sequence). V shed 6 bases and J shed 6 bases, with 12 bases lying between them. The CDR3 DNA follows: TGTGCCAGCAGCCCAGGGACCCTAAACATTCAGTACTTC. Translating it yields CASSPGTLNIQYF.

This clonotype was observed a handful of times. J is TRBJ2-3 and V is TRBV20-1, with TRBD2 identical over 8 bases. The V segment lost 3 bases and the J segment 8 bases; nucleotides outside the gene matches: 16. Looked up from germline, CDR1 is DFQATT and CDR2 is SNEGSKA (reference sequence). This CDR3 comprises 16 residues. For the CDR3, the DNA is TGCAGTGCTAGGGGATGGAGCGGGAGTAATACGGGTACGCAGTATTTT. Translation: CSARGWSGSNTGTQYF.

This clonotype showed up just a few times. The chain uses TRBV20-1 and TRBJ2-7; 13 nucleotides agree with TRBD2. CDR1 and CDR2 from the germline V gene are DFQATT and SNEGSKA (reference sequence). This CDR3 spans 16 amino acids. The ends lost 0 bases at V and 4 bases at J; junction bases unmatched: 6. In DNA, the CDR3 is TGCAGTGCTAGAGATCTTACTAGCGGGAGGGTATACGAGCAGTACTTC. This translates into CSARDLTSGRVYEQYF.

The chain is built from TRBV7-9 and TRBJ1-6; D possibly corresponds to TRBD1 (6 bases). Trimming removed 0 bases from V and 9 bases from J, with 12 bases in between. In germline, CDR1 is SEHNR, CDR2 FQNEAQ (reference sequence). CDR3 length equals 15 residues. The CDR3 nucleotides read TGTGCCAGCAGCTTAGCGCCCACAGGGCCTTCACCCCTCCACTTT. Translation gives CASSLAPTGPSPLHF.

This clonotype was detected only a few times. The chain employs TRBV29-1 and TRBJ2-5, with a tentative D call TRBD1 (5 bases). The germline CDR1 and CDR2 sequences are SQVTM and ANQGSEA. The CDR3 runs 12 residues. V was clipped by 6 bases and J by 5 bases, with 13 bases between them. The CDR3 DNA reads TGCAGCGTGGCGACAGATTTGGAGACCCAGTACTTC. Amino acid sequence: CSVATDLETQYF.

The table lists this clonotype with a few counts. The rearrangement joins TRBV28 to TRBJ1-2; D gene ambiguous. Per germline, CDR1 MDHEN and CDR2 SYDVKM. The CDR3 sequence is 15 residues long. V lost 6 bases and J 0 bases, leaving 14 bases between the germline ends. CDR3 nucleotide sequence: TGTGCCAGCAGGACTCCTCGGGCGTCTAACTATGGCTACACCTTC. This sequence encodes CASRTPRASNYGYTF.

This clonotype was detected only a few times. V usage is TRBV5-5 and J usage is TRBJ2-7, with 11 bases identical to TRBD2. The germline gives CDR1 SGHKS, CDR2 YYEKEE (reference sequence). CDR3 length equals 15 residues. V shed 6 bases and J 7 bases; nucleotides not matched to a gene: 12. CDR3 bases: TGTGCCAGCACCCAGGGGATAGCGGGAGGGAGGGAGCAGTACTTC. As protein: CASTQGIAGGREQYF.

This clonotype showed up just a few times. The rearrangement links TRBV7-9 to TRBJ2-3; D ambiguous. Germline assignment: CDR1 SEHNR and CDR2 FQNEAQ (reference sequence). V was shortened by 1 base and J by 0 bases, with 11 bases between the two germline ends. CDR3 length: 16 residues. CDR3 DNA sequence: TGTGCCAGCAGCTTAGTCCCGGTTGCTAGCACAGATACGCAGTATTTT. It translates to CASSLVPVASTDTQYF. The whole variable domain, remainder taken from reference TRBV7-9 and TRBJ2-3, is DTGVSQNPRHKITKRGQNVTFRCDPISEHNRLYWYRQTLGQGPEFLTYFQNEAQLEKSRLLSDRFSAERPKGSFSTLEIQRTEQGDSAMYLCASSLVPVASTDTQYFGPGTRLTVL.

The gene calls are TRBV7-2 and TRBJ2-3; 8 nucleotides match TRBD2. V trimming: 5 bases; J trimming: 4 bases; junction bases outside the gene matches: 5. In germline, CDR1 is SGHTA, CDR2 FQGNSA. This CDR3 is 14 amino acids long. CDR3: CASSRRGEADTQYF. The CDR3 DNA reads TGTGCCAGCAGCCGGCGGGGGGAGGCAGATACGCAGTATTTT.

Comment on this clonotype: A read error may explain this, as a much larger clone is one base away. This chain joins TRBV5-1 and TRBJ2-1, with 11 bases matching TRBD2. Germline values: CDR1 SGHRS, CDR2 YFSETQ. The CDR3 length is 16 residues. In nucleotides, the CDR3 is TGCGCCAGCAGCTTGACTAGCGGGAGTCTATACATTGAGCAGTTCTTC. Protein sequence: CASSLTSGSLYIEQFF. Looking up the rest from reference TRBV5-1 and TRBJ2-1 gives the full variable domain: KAGVTQTPRYLIKTRGQQVTLSCSPISGHRSVSWYQQTPGQGLQFLFEYFSETQRNKGNFPGRFSGRQFSNSRSEMNVSTLELGDSALYLCASSLTSGSLYIEQFFGPGTRLTVL.

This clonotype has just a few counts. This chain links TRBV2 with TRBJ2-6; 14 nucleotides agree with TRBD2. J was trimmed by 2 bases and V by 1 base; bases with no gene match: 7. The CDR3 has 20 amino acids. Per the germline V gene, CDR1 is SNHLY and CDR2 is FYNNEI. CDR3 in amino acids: CASSEEGLAGVGPGANVLTF. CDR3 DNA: TGTGCCAGCAGTGAAGAGGGACTAGCGGGAGTAGGCCCTGGGGCCAACGTCCTGACTTTC.

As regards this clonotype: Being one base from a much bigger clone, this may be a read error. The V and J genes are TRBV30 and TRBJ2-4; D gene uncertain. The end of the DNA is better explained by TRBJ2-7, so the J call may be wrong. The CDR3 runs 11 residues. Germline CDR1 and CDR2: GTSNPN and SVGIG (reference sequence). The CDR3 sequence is CAWSVDYEQYF. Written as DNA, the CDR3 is TGTGCCTGGAGTGTTGACTACGAGCAGTACTTC.

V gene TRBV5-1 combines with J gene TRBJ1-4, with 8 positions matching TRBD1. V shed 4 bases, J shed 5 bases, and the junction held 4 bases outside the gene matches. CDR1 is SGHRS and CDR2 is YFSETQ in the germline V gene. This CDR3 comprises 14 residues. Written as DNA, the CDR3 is TGCGCCAGCAGCGATGACAGGGGCAATGAAAAACTGTTTTTT. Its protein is CASSDDRGNEKLFF.